The next 32 T cell receptor beta chains were all read from a single sample in a study of blood T cells in healthy people across ages. For the second PCR, which ran for about 7 to 11 cycles, a sample-barcoded 5' primer and a J-beta primer mix were used. TCRdb called the 5' RACE reads again in MiXCR, with one record for every CDR3 protein. The sample comprises about 780,000 distinct CDR3 sequences, around 50% of which are singletons, and approximately 18% rests with the top ten. Sequenced: blood. These receptors all come from an elderly man in good health.

There are a few counts of this clonotype. This chain uses TRBV20-1 with TRBJ1-6; 7 nucleotides line up with TRBD1. The germline V gene encodes CDR1 DFQATT and CDR2 SNEGSKA (reference sequence). The CDR3 totals 16 residues. The junction had 5 bases not matched to a gene; V was cut back by 1 base and J by 2 bases. CDR3 in DNA: TGCAGTGCTAGAGGACAGGGTCGCGCCTATAATTCACCCCTCCACTTT. Translated, it gives CSARGQGRAYNSPLHF.

The rearrangement uses TRBV20-1 and TRBJ2-5; D uncertain. The J call may be faulty, since TRBJ2-4 better matches the DNA end. The CDR3 extends over 12 amino acids. Germline V gene sequence: CDR1 DFQATT, CDR2 SNEGSKA (reference sequence). CDR3 nucleotides: TGCAGTGCTAGAGACGACACAAACATTCAGTACTTC. Residues: CSARDDTNIQYF.

The chain carries TRBV7-9 and TRBJ2-7, with D perhaps matching TRBD1 (6 bases). The end of the DNA fits TRBJ2-4 better, so the J call may be wrong. The CDR3 loop spans 15 amino acids. Germline V gives CDR1 SEHNR, CDR2 FQNEAQ (reference sequence). The CDR3 here is CASSLKGGSKNIQYF. CDR3 DNA: TGTGCCAGCAGCCTCAAAGGGGGATCCAAAAACATTCAGTACTTC.

This clonotype was found many times. The chain couples TRBV5-1 to TRBJ2-1; D gene uncertain. This CDR3 is built from 15 residues. CDR1 SGHRS and CDR2 YFSETQ come from the germline V gene. Trimming left V 3 bases short and J 8 bases short, with 18 bases between. CDR3 sequence (DNA): TGCGCCAGCAGCTGGAGTGGAAGGCAATTTGATGAGCAGTTCTTC. Protein sequence: CASSWSGRQFDEQFF. Complete variable domain (other parts from reference TRBV5-1 and TRBJ2-1): KAGVTQTPRYLIKTRGQQVTLSCSPISGHRSVSWYQQTPGQGLQFLFEYFSETQRNKGNFPGRFSGRQFSNSRSEMNVSTLELGDSALYLCASSWSGRQFDEQFFGPGTRLTVL.

This clonotype was counted between two and nine times. This sequence joins TRBV9 and TRBJ2-7; 8 bases line up with TRBD1. Unmatched junction bases numbered 6, after V lost 2 bases and J lost 5 bases. The CDR3 covers 14 residues. CDR1 is SGDLS, CDR2 YYNGEE, per germline. The CDR3 protein is CASSVQGANDEQYF. The CDR3 coding sequence is TGTGCCAGCAGCGTTCAGGGGGCAAACGACGAGCAGTACTTC.

This clonotype turned up a few times. This chain joins TRBV7-9 and TRBJ2-3, with TRBD2 as a possible D gene (5 bases). Germline loops: CDR1 SEHNR, CDR2 FQNEAQ (reference sequence). The V end was cut by 3 bases, the J end by 2 bases, with 9 bases between. The CDR3 extends over 14 amino acids. The CDR3 DNA follows: TGTGCCAGCAGCTTGCAGCGGCTCACAGATACGCAGTATTTT. Its translation: CASSLQRLTDTQYF. The complete variable domain, with remaining parts taken from reference TRBV7-9 and TRBJ2-3, reads DTGVSQNPRHKITKRGQNVTFRCDPISEHNRLYWYRQTLGQGPEFLTYFQNEAQLEKSRLLSDRFSAERPKGSFSTLEIQRTEQGDSAMYLCASSLQRLTDTQYFGPGTRLTVL.

This chain connects TRBV28 to TRBJ2-7, with 9 nucleotides matching TRBD1. V lost 7 bases and J lost 6; bases outside the gene matches: 13. The CDR3 is 15 residues long. Looked up from germline, CDR1 is MDHEN and CDR2 is SYDVKM. CDR3 DNA sequence: TGTGCCAGCAAAGGTTCGACAGGGGGGATTCGCGAGCAGTACTTC. Translating gives CASKGSTGGIREQYF.

This clonotype has more than one count but fewer than ten. The chain is built from TRBV12-3 or TRBV12-4 and TRBJ2-7, with D possibly being TRBD1 or TRBD2 (5 bases each). This CDR3 is built from 15 residues. The ends were cut back, 6 bases at V and 1 base at J, with 16 bases in the middle. The CDR3 nucleotides read TGTGCCAGCAGGGGTCGGGACCGTGTGTCCTACGAGCAGTACTTC. Protein: CASRGRDRVSYEQYF.

The gene calls are TRBV9 and TRBJ2-3; tentatively, D is TRBD1 or TRBD2 (7 bases each). V lost 0 bases and J lost 3, with 14 bases in between. Germline V gives CDR1 SGDLS, CDR2 YYNGEE. CDR3 length equals 16 residues. CDR3 in amino acids: CASSVAGGVLTDTQYF. As DNA, the CDR3 is TGTGCCAGCAGCGTAGCAGGGGGGGTTCTGACAGATACGCAGTATTTT.

The J gene is TRBJ2-5, the V gene TRBV7-2, with D possibly called TRBD1 or TRBD2 (6 bases each). CDR3 size: 14 residues. Germline V gene sequence: CDR1 SGHTA, CDR2 FQGNSA. The V end was cut by 6 bases, the J end by 5 bases, with 16 bases between. This CDR3 reads CASRPGWGAETQYF. CDR3 sequence (DNA): TGTGCCAGCAGGCCAGGGTGGGGGGCGGAGACCCAGTACTTC.

This clonotype has just a few counts. The chain uses TRBV7-2 and TRBJ1-3, with TRBD1 matching 11 bases. The CDR3 covers 16 residues. In germline, CDR1 is SGHTA, CDR2 FQGNSA. The junction had 8 bases not matched to a gene; V was cut back by 8 bases and J by 2 bases. The CDR3 sequence: CASRTGGSDAGNTIYF. The CDR3, as DNA: TGTGCCAGCCGGACAGGGGGCAGTGACGCTGGAAACACCATATATTTT.

This clonotype was counted a single time. This could be a read error, since a much larger clone is one nucleotide away. The rearrangement links TRBV5-1 to TRBJ2-3; D is undetermined. The CDR3 covers 12 residues. The germline CDR1 and CDR2 sequences are SGHRS and YFSETQ. CDR3 loop: CASGLEPDTQYF. For the CDR3, the DNA is TGCGCCAGCGGCTTGGAGCCAGATACGCAGTATTTT.

The rearrangement uses TRBV7-2 and TRBJ2-7; unclear D gene. V dropped 5 bases and J dropped 0 bases, with 11 bases sitting between them. CDR3 length: 14 amino acids. Germline V gene data show CDR1 as SGHTA and CDR2 as FQGNSA. CDR3: CASSRVTPSYEQYF. The DNA for the CDR3 is TGTGCCAGCAGCCGTGTGACTCCCTCCTACGAGCAGTACTTC.

The chain combines TRBV7-8 with TRBJ1-2; TRBD1 matches 7 bases. The length of the CDR3 is 14 residues. CDR1 and CDR2 from the germline V gene are SGHVS and FQNEAQ. V dropped 8 bases and J dropped 3; count of bases not matched to a gene: 9. The DNA for the CDR3 is TGTGCCAGCGGACAAGACAGGGAACACTATGGCTACACCTTC. It specifies CASGQDREHYGYTF.

This clonotype was seen only a few times. This chain joins TRBV7-2 and TRBJ1-1; D is undetermined. The germline CDR1 and CDR2 sequences are SGHTA and FQGNSA. This CDR3 region has 13 residues. V was clipped by 4 bases and J by 1 base, with 7 bases between them. The CDR3: CASSSQANTEAFF. DNA of the CDR3: TGTGCCAGCAGCTCACAAGCGAACACTGAAGCTTTCTTT.

The chain uses TRBV20-1 and TRBJ2-1; D is perhaps TRBD2 (7 bases). The CDR3 is 14 residues long. The germline V and J ends were trimmed by 5 bases and 8 bases, with 19 bases remaining between them. Germline V CDR1 and CDR2: DFQATT, SNEGSKA (reference sequence). CDR3 sequence: CSAWGGGAVYEQFF. CDR3 DNA sequence: TGCAGTGCTTGGGGTGGGGGGGCCGTTTATGAGCAGTTCTTC.

This clonotype appeared a few times. Being one base from a much bigger clone, this may be a read error. The V gene is TRBV7-8, the J gene TRBJ2-5; 7 nucleotides line up with TRBD2. The CDR3 sequence is 14 residues long. The V gene end was trimmed by 5 bases and the J gene end by 11 bases; junction bases not matched to a gene: 14. Germline values: CDR1 SGHVS, CDR2 FQNEAQ. The CDR3 sequence: CASSHQRGYNEQYF. CDR3 nucleotide sequence: TGTGCCAGCAGCCATCAGCGGGGCTACAATGAGCAGTACTTC.

About this clonotype itself: Since a much larger clone is just one base distant, this may be a read error. V gene TRBV5-1 combines with J gene TRBJ2-7, with TRBD2 matching 8 bases. Looked up from germline, CDR1 is SGHRS and CDR2 is YFSETQ. The CDR3 length is 14 residues. Unmatched junction bases numbered 6, after V lost 0 bases and J lost 7 bases. CDR3 residues: CASSLGGSGNEQYF. In DNA, the CDR3 is TGCGCCAGCAGCTTGGGAGGTAGCGGGAATGAGCAGTACTTC.

This sequence joins TRBV7-9 and TRBJ2-5, with 12 bases identical to TRBD2. With V trimmed by 3 bases and J by 4 bases, 3 bases remained unmatched. Germline V gene data show CDR1 as SEHNR and CDR2 as FQNEAQ (reference sequence). The CDR3 covers 15 residues. DNA for the CDR3: TGTGCCAGCAGCTTTTCGACTAGCGGGGGAGAGACCCAGTACTTC. Translating it yields CASSFSTSGGETQYF.

A single count supports this clonotype. The rearrangement joins TRBV7-2 to TRBJ2-1; D is unresolved. With 2 bases removed from V and 10 bases from J, the gap between germline ends came to 6 bases. The germline V gene encodes CDR1 SGHTA and CDR2 FQGNSA. The CDR3 covers 11 residues. CDR3 bases: TGTGCCAGCAGCTTATACGAGGAGCAGTTCTTC. Its protein is CASSLYEEQFF.

This clonotype occurred a few times. The CDR3 reads CASSFSGEGWDEQFF. CDR3 nucleotides: TGCGCCAGCAGCTTCAGTGGGGAGGGCTGGGATGAGCAGTTCTTC. The genes are TRBV5-1 and TRBJ2-1; 7 bases align to TRBD2. V trimming: 2 bases; J trimming: 8 bases; junction bases outside the gene matches: 10. Germline V gene data show CDR1 as SGHRS and CDR2 as YFSETQ. The CDR3 has 15 amino acids.

This clonotype appeared a few times. The chain employs TRBV29-1 and TRBJ2-1; weak D call: TRBD2 (6 bases). Trimming took 0 bases from V and 7 from J, leaving 7 bases between them. This CDR3 is built from 12 residues. CDR1 SQVTM and CDR2 ANQGSEA come from the germline V gene. DNA of the CDR3: TGCAGCGTTGAAGATGGGGGGAATGAGCAGTTCTTC. This translates into CSVEDGGNEQFF.

This clonotype was counted a few times. A much more abundant neighbour one base away suggests this may be a read error. J is TRBJ2-5 and V is TRBV12-3 or TRBV12-4; D gene ambiguous. The CDR3 sequence is 12 residues long. V lost 6 bases and J lost 11, with 16 bases in between. CDR3 sequence: CASSLYRQQQYF. CDR3 bases: TGTGCCAGCAGCCTTTATAGACAACAGCAGTACTTC.

The chain combines TRBV3-1 with TRBJ2-1; D is possibly TRBD1 (5 bases). This CDR3 spans 17 amino acids. The germline gives CDR1 LGHDT, CDR2 YNNKEL (reference sequence). V dropped 4 bases and J dropped 0 bases, with 16 bases sitting between them. CDR3 loop: CASSPVVGQRSYNEQFF. The CDR3 bases are TGTGCCAGCAGCCCCGTGGTCGGACAACGCTCCTACAATGAGCAGTTCTTC.

This clonotype showed up just a few times. This chain connects TRBV29-1 to TRBJ2-7; 7 positions agree with TRBD1. Germline V CDR1 and CDR2: SQVTM, ANQGSEA. V shed 4 bases, J shed 5 bases, and the junction held 11 bases outside the gene matches. This CDR3 region has 14 residues. CDR3 DNA: TGCAGCGTTGCCGCAGGGGGAATAGTCAACGAGCAGTACTTC. It encodes CSVAAGGIVNEQYF.

This clonotype was counted between two and nine times. The chain uses TRBV12-3 or TRBV12-4 and TRBJ1-5; 7 nucleotides align to TRBD1. CDR3 length: 15 amino acids. J lost 7 bases, V lost 5 bases, and 11 bases had no gene match. The CDR3 DNA is TGTGCCAGCAGTCGATCGACAGGGTACAGCCAGCCCCAGCATTTT. Translation gives CASSRSTGYSQPQHF.

This clonotype has just a few counts. This chain links TRBV5-1 with TRBJ2-7, with D hard to call. V was cut by 4 bases and J by 7 bases, with 12 bases left in between. From germline, CDR1 is SGHRS and CDR2 YFSETQ. CDR3 size: 12 residues. The CDR3 bases are TGCGCCAGCAGCCTAAATTTTGGTGAGCAGTACTTC. It yields the protein CASSLNFGEQYF. Based on the CDR3 plus reference TRBV5-1 and TRBJ2-7, the full variable domain is KAGVTQTPRYLIKTRGQQVTLSCSPISGHRSVSWYQQTPGQGLQFLFEYFSETQRNKGNFPGRFSGRQFSNSRSEMNVSTLELGDSALYLCASSLNFGEQYFGPGTRLTVT.

The CDR3 DNA follows: TGTGCCAGTAGTATAGACCGGGGGGGCGTGAACACTGAAGCTTTCTTT. This sequence encodes CASSIDRGGVNTEAFF. The chain employs TRBV19 and TRBJ1-1; possible D gene TRBD1, 6 bases. Germline V gene lookup returns CDR1 LNHDA and CDR2 SQIVND (reference sequence). V was trimmed by 0 bases and J by 0 bases, leaving 11 bases between them. The CDR3 runs 16 residues.

This clonotype was counted once. This rearrangement joins TRBV7-2 to TRBJ2-3; D remains unclear. The CDR3 consists of 14 residues. Trimming shortened V by 4 bases and J by 5 bases, and 13 bases separated the two germline ends. CDR1 is SGHTA and CDR2 is FQGNSA in the germline V gene. CDR3 DNA sequence: TGTGCCAGCAGCTCCCTCTTCGAGGTAGATACGCAGTATTTT. It yields the protein CASSSLFEVDTQYF.

This clonotype was counted only a few times. J is TRBJ2-3 and V is TRBV29-1; tentatively, D is TRBD1 (5 bases). Trimming shortened V by 7 bases and J by 1 base, and 9 bases separated the two germline ends. Looked up from germline, CDR1 is SQVTM and CDR2 is ANQGSEA. This CDR3 contains 12 residues. The CDR3 nucleotides are TGCAGCGACGGCAGGGGCACAGATACGCAGTATTTT. Translation: CSDGRGTDTQYF.

This clonotype was detected only a few times. The chain links TRBV28 to TRBJ2-3, with 12 bases lining up with TRBD2. CDR3 length equals 16 residues. Germline trimming cut 4 bases from V and 3 bases from J; bases unmatched to any gene: 5. CDR1 and CDR2 from the germline V gene are MDHEN and SYDVKM. The CDR3, as DNA: TGTGCCAGCAGTTCCCCGGGACTAGCGGGTACAGATACGCAGTATTTT. This codes for CASSSPGLAGTDTQYF.

Worth noting for this clonotype: A read error may be the cause here, since a much bigger clone is one base away. The J gene is TRBJ2-1, the V gene TRBV11-2; 10 bases map to TRBD1. Per the germline V gene, CDR1 is SGHAT and CDR2 is FQNNGV. The CDR3 contains 15 residues. Losses at the gene ends were 3 bases for V and 4 bases for J; bases not matched to a gene: 3. The CDR3 nucleotides read TGTGCCAGCAGCTTTCCGGGACAGGGGTACAATGAGCAGTTCTTC. This encodes CASSFPGQGYNEQFF.